Listed below are T cell receptor beta chains from one sample, sequenced in a study of blood T cell repertoires in COVID-19. Assay used: immunoSEQ multiplex PCR; TCRdb lists only in-frame clones, some missing. The sample consists of about 140,000 clones, about 80% of them appearing once. Input material: PBMCs or T cells enriched from blood (not recorded which). These receptors all stem from a man in his fifties or sixties in a cohort exposed to, infected with or recovered from COVID-19 (not recorded which). Both conserved end residues are part of each CDR3. The order of the fields is V gene, D gene, J gene, clone size, CDR3 protein, CDR3 DNA. A D gene is named only where the DNA matches it firmly. Clone size is given for some rows only: seen once, a few or many times, or a class if the clone is expanded.

TRBV6-5	NA	TRBJ2-7	NA	CASSYSDIVTYEQYF	TGTGCCAGCAGTTACAGTGACATTGTCACCTACGAGCAGTACTTC
TRBV24-1	TRBD2	TRBJ2-3	NA	CATSDFTSGRTDTQYF	TGTGCCACCAGTGATTTTACTAGCGGGAGAACAGATACGCAGTATTTT
TRBV27	TRBD2	TRBJ2-1	NA	CASRASGSSYNEQFF	TGTGCCAGCAGGGCTAGCGGGAGCTCCTACAATGAGCAGTTCTTC
TRBV4-1	TRBD1	TRBJ2-2	few	CASSQGQANTGELFF	TGCGCCAGCAGCCAGGGACAGGCGAACACCGGGGAGCTGTTTTTT
TRBV14	NA	TRBJ1-1	NA	CASSQKSHQGYEAFF	TGTGCCAGCAGCCAGAAAAGTCACCAGGGGTATGAAGCTTTCTTT
TRBV30	TRBD1	TRBJ1-2	NA	CAWSGDRGGYGYTF	TGTGCCTGGAGTGGAGACAGGGGAGGGTATGGCTACACCTTC
TRBV6-5	TRBD2	TRBJ2-3	NA	CASSYSFSGGWDTQYF	TGTGCCAGCAGTTACTCTTTTAGCGGGGGGTGGGATACGCAGTATTTT
TRBV11-2	TRBD2	TRBJ2-4	few	CASSLGLAGGKNIQYF	TGTGCCAGCAGCTTAGGACTAGCGGGGGGCAAAAACATTCAGTACTTC
TRBV24-1	TRBD2	TRBJ2-3	few	CATANQGLAGVPSTDTQYF	TGTGCCACCGCTAACCAGGGACTAGCGGGAGTGCCCAGCACAGATACGCAGTATTTT
TRBV28	TRBD2	TRBJ2-1	once	CASSFMGPVAGGNEQFF	TGTGCCAGCAGTTTTATGGGGCCGGTAGCGGGAGGCAATGAGCAGTTCTTC
TRBV12-3/TRBV12-4	NA	TRBJ1-5	NA	CASSGRADQPQHF	TGTGCCAGCAGTGGCAGGGCCGATCAGCCCCAGCATTTT
TRBV7-9	TRBD1	TRBJ2-7	NA	CASSKQGAPYEQYF	TGTGCCAGCAGTAAACAGGGGGCACCCTACGAGCAGTACTTC
TRBV18	TRBD2	TRBJ2-7	NA	CASSPRTSGSYEQYF	TGTGCCAGCTCACCACGGACTAGCGGGAGTTACGAGCAGTACTTC
TRBV10-3	NA	TRBJ2-3	few	CAISELAGTTDTQYF	TGTGCCATCAGTGAGTTGGCGGGAACCACAGATACGCAGTATTTT
TRBV5-6	NA	TRBJ1-4	NA	CASSWHLATNEKLFF	TGTGCCAGCAGCTGGCACCTTGCAACTAATGAAAAACTGTTTTTT
TRBV10-1	NA	TRBJ2-7	NA	CASSAGALYEQYF	TGCGCCAGCAGTGCTGGAGCCTTATACGAGCAGTACTTC
TRBV5-4	TRBD2	TRBJ2-5	NA	CASSPSGRGGETQYF	TGTGCCAGCAGCCCTAGCGGGAGGGGGGGAGAGACCCAGTACTTC
TRBV11-2	TRBD1	TRBJ1-1	medium-sized	CASSTLTGWNTEAFF	TGTGCCAGCAGCACCCTGACAGGGTGGAACACTGAAGCTTTCTTT
TRBV10-3	NA	TRBJ1-2	NA	CAISGLTEAHTF	TGTGCCATCAGTGGCCTGACGGAGGCCCACACCTTC
TRBV7-9	TRBD2	TRBJ2-1	NA	CASSPAGTSGSVDEQFF	TGTGCCAGCAGCCCAGCCGGGACTAGCGGGAGTGTAGATGAGCAGTTCTTC
TRBV20-1	NA	TRBJ2-6	NA	CSASKPGANVLTF	TGCAGTGCTAGTAAGCCTGGGGCCAACGTCCTGACTTTC
TRBV19	NA	TRBJ1-1	NA	CASSIGFNRDTEAFF	TGTGCCAGTAGTATAGGTTTTAACCGAGACACTGAAGCTTTCTTT
TRBV29-1	NA	TRBJ2-3	NA	CSAPAGFTDTQYF	TGCAGCGCCCCGGCGGGCTTCACAGATACGCAGTATTTT
TRBV7-8	TRBD2	TRBJ2-5	NA	CASSLDALAGGGRQETQYF	TGTGCCAGCAGCTTAGATGCCCTAGCGGGGGGAGGGAGGCAAGAGACCCAGTACTTC
TRBV7-2	TRBD2	TRBJ2-1	NA	CASSPSGVHDKQFF	TGTGCCAGCAGCCCCAGCGGGGTTCACGATAAGCAGTTCTTC
TRBV2	NA	TRBJ2-7	NA	CASRDYEQYF	TGTGCCAGCCGGGACTACGAGCAGTACTTC
TRBV4-2	TRBD1	TRBJ2-7	NA	CASSPGQGGYEQYF	TGTGCCAGCAGCCCCGGACAGGGGGGATACGAGCAGTACTTC
TRBV7-9	NA	TRBJ1-2	NA	CASSLGAGYTF	TGTGCCAGCAGCCTGGGGGCTGGCTACACCTTC
TRBV30	TRBD2	TRBJ2-7	NA	CAWSPTSGSYEQYF	TGTGCCTGGAGCCCGACTAGCGGGAGCTACGAGCAGTACTTC
TRBV11-2	NA	TRBJ1-4	NA	CATSTRGEKLFF	TGTGCCACCTCCACGAGGGGGGAAAAACTGTTTTTT
TRBV2	NA	TRBJ2-5	NA	CASRGALVMETQYF	TGTGCCAGCAGGGGGGCGCTAGTAATGGAGACCCAGTACTTC